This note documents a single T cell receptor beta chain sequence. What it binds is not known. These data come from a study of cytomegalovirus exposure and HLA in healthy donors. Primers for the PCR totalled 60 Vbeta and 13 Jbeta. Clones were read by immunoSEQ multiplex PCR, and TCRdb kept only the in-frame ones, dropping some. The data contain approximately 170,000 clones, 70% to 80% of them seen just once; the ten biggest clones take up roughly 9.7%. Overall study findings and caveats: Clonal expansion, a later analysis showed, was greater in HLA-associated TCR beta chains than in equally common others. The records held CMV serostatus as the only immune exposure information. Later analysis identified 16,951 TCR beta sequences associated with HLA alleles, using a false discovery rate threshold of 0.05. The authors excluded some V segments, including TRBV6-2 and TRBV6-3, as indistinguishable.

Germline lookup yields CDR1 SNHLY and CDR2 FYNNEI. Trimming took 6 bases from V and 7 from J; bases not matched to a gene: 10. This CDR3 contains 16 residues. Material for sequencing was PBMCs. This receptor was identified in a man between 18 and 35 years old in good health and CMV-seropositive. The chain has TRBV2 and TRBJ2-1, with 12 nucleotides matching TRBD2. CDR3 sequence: CASRGTSGSRQNEQFF. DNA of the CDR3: TGTGCCAGCAGGGGGACTAGCGGGTCCCGTCAGAATGAGCAGTTCTTC.